The sequence of this TCR beta chain was determined in a study of identical twins (dated by TCRdb to about 2016). The study in broad terms: To test whether fetal clonotypes persist, this study deep-sequenced TCR alpha and beta repertoires from monozygotic twins, from unrelated adults of various ages, and from cord blood. To rule out contamination, the twin experiments were replicated at different times with different library preparation protocols.

Every donor was a healthy Caucasian. Three unrelated non-twin adults were also sequenced: a male aged 18 to 29, a male aged 50 to 60 and a female aged 50 to 60. Miltenyi CD45RO+ enrichment and human naive T-cell isolation kits were used to isolate memory (CD45RO+) and naive T cells from PBMC. At least ten counts were recorded for this clonotype. No antigen is known for it. There are no base qualities to consult, and no much larger clone falls within one base. The study at large found these results: Abundant cord blood beta clonotypes carried fewer insertions; young adult naive repertoires showed a weaker similar trend, while memory repertoires showed none. Invariant T cells such as MAIT and iNKT could partly confound zero-insertion analyses, although diverse VJ usage argued against such confounding for most clonotypes. The excess sharing between twins in beta out-of-frame sequences was weaker because fewer shared sequences reduced the signal-to-noise ratio. Out-of-frame TCR alpha sharing in monozygotic twins was systematically underestimated by recombination models, whereas sharing between unrelated individuals was in agreement with the recombination models. Compared with coincidental sharing between unrelated individuals, out-of-frame TCR alpha sequences shared between twins showed an excess of sequences with low generation probability. Because the same donors could not be followed over many years, the conclusions relied on cross-sectional statistical analysis.

Libraries came from 5' RACE. The data were produced on an Illumina HiSeq 2000. Template switching introduced a universal primer binding site; the final cDNA contained a unique molecular identifier, enabling accurate counting of TCR cDNA molecules. Specific primers in the conserved constant-segment region were used to synthesize first-strand cDNA for the TCR alpha and beta chains. Each cDNA library was double barcoded, with a SMART-Mk sample barcode plus Illumina barcodes, to control for contamination. Two successive PCR steps introduced TruSeq adapter sequences along with Illumina sample barcodes. The TCR alpha and beta cDNA libraries were sequenced on the Illumina HiSeq platform using custom primers. Turning to the authors' computational methods: Unique molecular identifiers were extracted from raw reads with MiGEC, and CDR3 positions were determined with MiXCR. For each individual, recombination models were inferred using an EM algorithm with the repgenHMM and IGoR tools. The analysis of shared clonotypes was done with the tcR package in R, with sharing normalized by the product of cloneset sizes. To study raw recombination free of thymic and clonal selection effects, out-of-frame nonproductive sequences were analyzed. The public reads were reanalyzed by TCRdb: fastp trimming at Q25, MiXCR alignment, in-frame beta chains only. For every CDR3 protein sequence, its rows merge into one entry that carries the most common genes and DNA. These V and J calls originate from TCRdb's pipeline instead of the authors' own analysis. The sample table contains 450,000 or so distinct CDR3 sequences; only one count was recorded for roughly 20% of them. Roughly 12% of the sample is held by the ten biggest clonotypes.

Its CDR3 holds 13 amino acids, cysteine through phenylalanine. Only CDR3 DNA is held: 39 bases, read in frame from base 1. V is cut back by 7 bases and J by 5 bases, with 3 bases in the junction unmatched. This chain joins TRBV12-3 or TRBV12-4 to TRBJ2-1, with 9 middle bases fitting TRBD2. Sequenced material: naive T cells sorted from blood. The cell subset or site label, read with the paper, signifies: cells isolated with a human naive T-cell isolation kit. The clonotype originates from a man over 45 in good health. Here the CDR3 is given as CASNRLADNEQFF. The bases are TGTGCCAGCAACCGACTAGCGGACAATGAGCAGTTCTTC.